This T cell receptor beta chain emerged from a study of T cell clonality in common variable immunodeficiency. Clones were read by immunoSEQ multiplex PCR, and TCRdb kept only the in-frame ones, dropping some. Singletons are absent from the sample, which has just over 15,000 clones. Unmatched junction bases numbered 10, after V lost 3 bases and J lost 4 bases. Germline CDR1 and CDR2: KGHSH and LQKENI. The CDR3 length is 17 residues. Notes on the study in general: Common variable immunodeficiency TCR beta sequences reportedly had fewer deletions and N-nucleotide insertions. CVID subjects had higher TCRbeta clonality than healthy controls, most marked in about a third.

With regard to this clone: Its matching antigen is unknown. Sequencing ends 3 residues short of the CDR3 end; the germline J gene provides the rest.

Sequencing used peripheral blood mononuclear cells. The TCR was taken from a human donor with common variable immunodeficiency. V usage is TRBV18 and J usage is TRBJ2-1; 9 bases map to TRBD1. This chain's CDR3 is CASSPTQQGANYNEQFF. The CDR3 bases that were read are TGTGCCAGCTCACCTACCCAACAGGGGGCAAATTACAATGAG.